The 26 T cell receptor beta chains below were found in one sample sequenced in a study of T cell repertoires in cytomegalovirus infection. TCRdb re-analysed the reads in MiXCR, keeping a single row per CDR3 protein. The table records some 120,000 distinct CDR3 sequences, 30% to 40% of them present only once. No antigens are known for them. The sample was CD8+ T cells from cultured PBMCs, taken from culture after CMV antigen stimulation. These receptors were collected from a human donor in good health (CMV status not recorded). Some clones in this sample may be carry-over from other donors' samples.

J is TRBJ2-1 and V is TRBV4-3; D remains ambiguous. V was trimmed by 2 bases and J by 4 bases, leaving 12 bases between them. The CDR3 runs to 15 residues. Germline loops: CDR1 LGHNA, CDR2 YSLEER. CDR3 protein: CASSQTWSVYNEQFF. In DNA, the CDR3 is TGCGCCAGCAGCCAAACCTGGAGCGTATACAATGAGCAGTTCTTC.

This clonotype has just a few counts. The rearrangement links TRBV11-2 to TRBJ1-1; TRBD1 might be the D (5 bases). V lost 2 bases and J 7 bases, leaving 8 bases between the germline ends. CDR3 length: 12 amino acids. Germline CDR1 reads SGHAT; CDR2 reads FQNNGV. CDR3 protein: CASSLQRGEAFF. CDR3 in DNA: TGTGCCAGCAGCTTACAGAGGGGTGAAGCTTTCTTT.

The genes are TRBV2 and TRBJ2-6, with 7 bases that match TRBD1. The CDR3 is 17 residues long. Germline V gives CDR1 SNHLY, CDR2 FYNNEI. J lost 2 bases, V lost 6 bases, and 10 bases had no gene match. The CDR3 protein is CASRRGTALTGANVLTF. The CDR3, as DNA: TGTGCCAGCAGGAGGGGGACAGCCCTGACTGGGGCCAACGTCCTGACTTTC.

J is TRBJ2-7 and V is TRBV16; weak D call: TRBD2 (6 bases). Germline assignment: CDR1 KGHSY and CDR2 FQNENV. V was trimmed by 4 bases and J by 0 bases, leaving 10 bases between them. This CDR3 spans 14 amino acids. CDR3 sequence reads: CASSPWGVSYEQYF. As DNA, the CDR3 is TGTGCCAGCAGCCCCTGGGGGGTCTCCTACGAGCAGTACTTC.

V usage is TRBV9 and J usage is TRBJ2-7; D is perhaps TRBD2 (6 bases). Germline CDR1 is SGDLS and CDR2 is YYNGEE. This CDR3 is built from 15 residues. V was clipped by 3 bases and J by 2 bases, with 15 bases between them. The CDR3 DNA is TGTGCCAGCAGCGCAACCCCCGGGACTGCCTACGAGCAGTACTTC. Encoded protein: CASSATPGTAYEQYF.

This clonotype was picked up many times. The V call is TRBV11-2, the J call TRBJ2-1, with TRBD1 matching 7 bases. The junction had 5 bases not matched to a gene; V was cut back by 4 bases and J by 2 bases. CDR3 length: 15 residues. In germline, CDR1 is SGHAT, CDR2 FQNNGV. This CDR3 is CASSSQDRTYNEQFF. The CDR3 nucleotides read TGTGCCAGCAGCTCGCAGGACAGGACCTACAATGAGCAGTTCTTC.

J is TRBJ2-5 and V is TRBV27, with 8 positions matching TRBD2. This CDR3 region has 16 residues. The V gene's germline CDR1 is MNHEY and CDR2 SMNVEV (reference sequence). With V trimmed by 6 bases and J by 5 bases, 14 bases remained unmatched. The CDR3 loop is CASRDRAGGSPETQYF. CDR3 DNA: TGTGCCAGCAGAGACCGCGCGGGGGGCTCTCCCGAGACCCAGTACTTC.

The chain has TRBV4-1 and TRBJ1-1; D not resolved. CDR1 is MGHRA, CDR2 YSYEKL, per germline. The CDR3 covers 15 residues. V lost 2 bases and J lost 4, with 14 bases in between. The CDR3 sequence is CASSQRGPGPTEAFF. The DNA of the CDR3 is TGCGCCAGCAGCCAACGAGGCCCAGGTCCCACTGAAGCTTTCTTT.

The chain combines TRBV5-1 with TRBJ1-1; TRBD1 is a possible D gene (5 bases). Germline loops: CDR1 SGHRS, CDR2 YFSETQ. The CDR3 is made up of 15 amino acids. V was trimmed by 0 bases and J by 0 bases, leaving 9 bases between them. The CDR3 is CASSLAKGMNTEAFF. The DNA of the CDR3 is TGCGCCAGCAGCTTGGCCAAGGGGATGAACACTGAAGCTTTCTTT.

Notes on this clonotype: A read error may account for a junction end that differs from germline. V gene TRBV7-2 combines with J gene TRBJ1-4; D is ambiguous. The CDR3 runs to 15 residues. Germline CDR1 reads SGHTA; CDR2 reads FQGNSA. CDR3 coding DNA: TGTGCCAGCAGCCCCGTTGATGAGGCTAAGGAAAAACTGTTTTTT. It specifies CASSPVDEAKEKLFF. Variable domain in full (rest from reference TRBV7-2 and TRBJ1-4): GAGVSQSPSNKVTEKGKDVELRCDPISGHTALYWYRQSLGQGLEFLIYFQGNSAPDKSGLPSDRFSAERTGGSVSTLTIQRTQQEDSAVYLCASSPVDEAKEKLFFGSGTQLSVL.

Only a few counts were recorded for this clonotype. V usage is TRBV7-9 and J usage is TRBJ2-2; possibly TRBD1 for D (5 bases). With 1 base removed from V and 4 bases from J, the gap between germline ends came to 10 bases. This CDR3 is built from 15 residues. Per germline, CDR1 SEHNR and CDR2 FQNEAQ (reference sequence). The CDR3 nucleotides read TGTGCCAGCAGCTTAGGACAGTATAGCACCGGGGAGCTGTTTTTT. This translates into CASSLGQYSTGELFF.

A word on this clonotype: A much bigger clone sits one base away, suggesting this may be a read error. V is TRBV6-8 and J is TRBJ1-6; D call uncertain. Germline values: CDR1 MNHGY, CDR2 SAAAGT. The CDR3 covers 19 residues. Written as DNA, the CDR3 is TGTGCCCGCAGTCCCACCCTTGGGATATACCACGGTCAGAGTTCACCCCTCCACTTT. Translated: CARSPTLGIYHGQSSPLHF.

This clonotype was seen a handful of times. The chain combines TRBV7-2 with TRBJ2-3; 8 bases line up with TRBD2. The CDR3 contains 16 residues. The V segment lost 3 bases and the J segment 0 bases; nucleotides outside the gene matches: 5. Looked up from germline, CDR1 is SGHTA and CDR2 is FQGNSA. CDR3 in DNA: TGTGCCAGCAGCTTTGAACGGGGGGGAAGCACAGATACGCAGTATTTT. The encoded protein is CASSFERGGSTDTQYF.

The CDR3 is CASSFLTGLVSDTQYF. Here the CDR3 DNA reads TGTGCCAGCAGCTTCCTTACGGGACTAGTTTCAGATACGCAGTATTTT. This chain joins TRBV7-8 and TRBJ2-3; 8 bases are a match to TRBD2. Germline-derived CDR1 and CDR2 are SGHVS and FQNEAQ. The CDR3 is made up of 16 amino acids. Germline trimming cut 3 bases from V and 4 bases from J; bases unmatched to any gene: 9.

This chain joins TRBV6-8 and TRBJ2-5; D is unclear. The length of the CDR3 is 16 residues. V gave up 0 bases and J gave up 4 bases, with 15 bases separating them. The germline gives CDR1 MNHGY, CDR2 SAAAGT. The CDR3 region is CASSYSAAYSRETQYF. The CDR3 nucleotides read TGTGCCAGCAGTTACTCGGCGGCCTACAGTAGAGAGACCCAGTACTTC.

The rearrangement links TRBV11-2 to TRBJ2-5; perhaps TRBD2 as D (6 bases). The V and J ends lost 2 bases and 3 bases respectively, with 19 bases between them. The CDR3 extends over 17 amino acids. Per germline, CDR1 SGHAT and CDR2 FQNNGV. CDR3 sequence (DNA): TGTGCCAGCAGCTTAACCACCTGGCGGGGTAGGGAAGAGACCCAGTACTTC. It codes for CASSLTTWRGREETQYF.

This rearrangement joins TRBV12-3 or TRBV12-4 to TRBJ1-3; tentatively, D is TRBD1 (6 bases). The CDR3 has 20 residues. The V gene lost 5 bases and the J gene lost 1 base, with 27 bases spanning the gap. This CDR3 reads CASSPHGRGHIDRSGNTIYF. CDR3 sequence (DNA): TGTGCCAGCAGTCCACATGGACGGGGGCATATTGATAGGTCTGGAAACACCATATATTTT.

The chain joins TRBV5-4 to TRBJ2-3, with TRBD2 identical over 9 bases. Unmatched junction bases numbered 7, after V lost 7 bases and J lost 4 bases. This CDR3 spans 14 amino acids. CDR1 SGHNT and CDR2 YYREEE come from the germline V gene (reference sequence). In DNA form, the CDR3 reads TGTGCCAGCGGCCCTAGCGGGGTGGCAGATACGCAGTATTTT. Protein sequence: CASGPSGVADTQYF.

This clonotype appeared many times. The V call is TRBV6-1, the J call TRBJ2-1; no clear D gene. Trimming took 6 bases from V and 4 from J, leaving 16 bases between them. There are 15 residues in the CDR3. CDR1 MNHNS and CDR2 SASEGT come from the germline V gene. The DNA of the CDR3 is TGTGCCAGCAGACCCTCGGACCGAAGTTACAATGAGCAGTTCTTC. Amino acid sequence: CASRPSDRSYNEQFF.

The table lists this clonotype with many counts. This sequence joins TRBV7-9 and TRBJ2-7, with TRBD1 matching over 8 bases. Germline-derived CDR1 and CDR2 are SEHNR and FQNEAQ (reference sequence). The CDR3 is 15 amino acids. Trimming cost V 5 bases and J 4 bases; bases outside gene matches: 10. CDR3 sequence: CASSPDRGIVYEQYF. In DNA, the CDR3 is TGTGCCAGCAGCCCAGACAGGGGAATCGTGTACGAGCAGTACTTC.

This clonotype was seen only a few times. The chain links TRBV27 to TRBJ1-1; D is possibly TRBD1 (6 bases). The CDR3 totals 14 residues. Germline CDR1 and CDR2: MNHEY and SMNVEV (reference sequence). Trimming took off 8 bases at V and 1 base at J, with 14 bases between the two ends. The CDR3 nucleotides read TGTGCCAGCCGTCCGATAGGGGGGAACACTGAAGCTTTCTTT. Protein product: CASRPIGGNTEAFF.

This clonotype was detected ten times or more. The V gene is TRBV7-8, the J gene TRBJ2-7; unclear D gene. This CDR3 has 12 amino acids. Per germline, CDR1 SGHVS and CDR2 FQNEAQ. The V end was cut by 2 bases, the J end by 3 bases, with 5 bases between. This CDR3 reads CASSLSVYEQYF. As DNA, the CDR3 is TGTGCCAGCAGCTTATCCGTCTACGAGCAGTACTTC.

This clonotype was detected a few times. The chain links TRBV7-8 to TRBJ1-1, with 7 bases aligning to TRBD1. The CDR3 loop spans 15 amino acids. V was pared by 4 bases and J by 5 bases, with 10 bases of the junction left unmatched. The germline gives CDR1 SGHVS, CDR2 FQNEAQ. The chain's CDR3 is CASSSGQRGWTEAFF. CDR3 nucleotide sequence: TGTGCCAGCAGCTCGGGACAGCGGGGATGGACTGAAGCTTTCTTT.

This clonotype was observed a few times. CDR3 DNA sequence: TGTGCCAGCAGTCGCATTATTAGCAATCAGCCCCAGCATTTT. As protein: CASSRIISNQPQHF. The chain joins TRBV28 to TRBJ1-5; D unresolved. The V gene lost 5 bases and the J gene lost 0 bases, with 8 bases spanning the gap. The CDR3 totals 14 residues. CDR1 and CDR2 from the germline V gene are MDHEN and SYDVKM.

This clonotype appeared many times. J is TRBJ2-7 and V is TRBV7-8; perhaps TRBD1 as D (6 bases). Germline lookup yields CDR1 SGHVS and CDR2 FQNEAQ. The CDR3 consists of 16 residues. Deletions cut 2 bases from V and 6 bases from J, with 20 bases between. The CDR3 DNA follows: TGTGCCAGCAGCTTATTTTGGGGTAACCAGGGGCCCGAGCAGTACTTC. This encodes CASSLFWGNQGPEQYF.

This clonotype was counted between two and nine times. The CDR3: CASSLARTGLHTDTQYF. In DNA, the CDR3 is TGTGCCAGCAGCTTAGCCCGGACAGGTCTTCATACAGATACGCAGTATTTT. The chain carries TRBV11-2 and TRBJ2-3; TRBD1 matches at 7 bases. The CDR3 contains 17 residues. The V gene's germline CDR1 is SGHAT and CDR2 FQNNGV. The V gene end was trimmed by 1 base and the J gene end by 3 bases; junction bases not matched to a gene: 10.